The entry below describes one T cell receptor beta chain. This clonotype was found a few times. The target of this receptor is not known. No base quality information exists; no much larger clone differs at one position. After removal of 3 bases from V and 9 bases from J, the junction retains 3 bases not matched to a gene. The CDR1 and CDR2 encoded by the germline V gene are SQVTM and ANQGSEA. The CDR3 has 14 amino acids, counting the end cysteine and phenylalanine. Just CDR3 DNA is preserved here, 42 bases in frame from base 1. The source of the sample is a study of response to subunit inactivated influenza vaccine (dated 2018 in TCRdb). About the full investigation: The study used deep quantitative T cell receptor repertoire profiling to track responses to a trivalent subunit inactivated influenza vaccine.

Libraries were made using RT-PCR. These reads were obtained on an Illumina HiSeq 2500. The public reads were reprocessed in TCRdb via fastp at Q25 and MiXCR, keeping in-frame beta chains. Rows merge per CDR3 protein into single entries with the most common DNA and genes. For this sample the table gives hundreds of thousands of distinct CDR3 sequences, of which roughly 22% were detected only once. The top ten clonotypes cover 10% of the sample. Paper-wide results and their limitations: The authors proposed that each seasonal influenza vaccination may bring in only a limited number of new T cells.

This sequence was found in a man in his fifties or sixties who received an inactivated influenza vaccine. Donor details come from another sample of the same person, matched by shared clones. Sequenced material: PBMCs from blood, taken less than 22 months after vaccination. The sequence is built from TRBV29-1 and TRBJ2-4; a stretch of 15 junction bases matches TRBD2. The CDR3 in this case is CSVDQGLAGGIQYF. The nucleotides read TGCAGCGTTGACCAGGGACTAGCGGGAGGCATTCAGTACTTC.